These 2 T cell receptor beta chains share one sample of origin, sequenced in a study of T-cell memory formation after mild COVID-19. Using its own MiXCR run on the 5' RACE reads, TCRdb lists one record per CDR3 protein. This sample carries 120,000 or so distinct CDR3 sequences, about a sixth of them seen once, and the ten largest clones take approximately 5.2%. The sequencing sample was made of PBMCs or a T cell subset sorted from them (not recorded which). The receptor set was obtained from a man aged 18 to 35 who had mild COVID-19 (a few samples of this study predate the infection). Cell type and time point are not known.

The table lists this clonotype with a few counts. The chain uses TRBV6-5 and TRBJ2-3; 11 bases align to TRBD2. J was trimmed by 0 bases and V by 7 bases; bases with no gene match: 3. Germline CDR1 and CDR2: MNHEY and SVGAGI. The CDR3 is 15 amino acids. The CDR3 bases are TGTGCCAGCACCCGACTAGCGGGGAGCACAGATACGCAGTATTTT. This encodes CASTRLAGSTDTQYF.

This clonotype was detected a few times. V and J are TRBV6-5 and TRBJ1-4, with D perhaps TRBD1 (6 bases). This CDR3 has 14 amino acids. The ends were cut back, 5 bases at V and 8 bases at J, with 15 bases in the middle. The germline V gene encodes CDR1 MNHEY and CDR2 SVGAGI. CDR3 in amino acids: CASSQGGFREKLFF. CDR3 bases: TGTGCCAGCAGTCAAGGGGGATTTCGGGAAAAACTGTTTTTT.